Each of the 18 T cell receptor beta chains below was sequenced from the same sample in a study of cytomegalovirus exposure and HLA in healthy donors. It was with 60 Vbeta and 13 Jbeta primers that the PCR ran. Using immunoSEQ multiplex PCR, the repertoire was profiled, and TCRdb retains in-frame clones only, with some absent. The table lists around 120,000 clones, approximately 68% of them singletons. The sequenced sample consisted of PBMCs. Every receptor here comes from a man aged 30 to 39 in good health and CMV-seropositive.

This clone came up a few times. This sequence joins TRBV10-3 and TRBJ2-7; 7 nucleotides align to TRBD2. Germline V CDR1 and CDR2: ENHRY, SYGVKD. J lost 6 bases, V lost 2 bases, and 10 bases had no gene match. This CDR3 has 15 amino acids. CDR3 residues: CAISERGRELGEQYF. The CDR3 DNA reads TGTGCCATCAGTGAGCGAGGGCGGGAGTTAGGCGAGCAGTACTTC.

This clone was picked up a small number of times. The rearrangement links TRBV4-1 to TRBJ2-3, with D possibly matching TRBD2 (6 bases). Germline loops: CDR1 MGHRA, CDR2 YSYEKL. This CDR3 spans 17 amino acids. The germline V and J ends were trimmed by 4 bases and 0 bases, with 17 bases remaining between them. CDR3 residues: CASSPRAGGASTDTQYF. CDR3 DNA sequence: TGCGCCAGCAGCCCGCGGGCGGGCGGGGCTAGCACAGATACGCAGTATTTT.

This clone was picked up one time. This chain links TRBV2 with TRBJ2-6; the match to TRBD1 covers 8 bases. This CDR3 has 20 amino acids. The V gene's germline CDR1 is SNHLY and CDR2 FYNNEI. The V gene end was trimmed by 8 bases and the J gene end by 0 bases; junction bases not matched to a gene: 18. The CDR3 protein is CASLGPPRDRSTSGANVLTF. The CDR3 nucleotides are TGTGCCAGCCTCGGGCCTCCCCGGGACAGGTCAACCTCTGGGGCCAACGTCCTGACTTTC.

The chain recombines TRBV7-2 with TRBJ2-5; the D gene is possibly TRBD2 (6 bases). The CDR3 covers 13 residues. The V gene's germline CDR1 is SGHTA and CDR2 FQGNSA. Trimming removed 3 bases at V and 5 bases at J, with 10 bases between. CDR3 sequence (DNA): TGTGCCAGCAGCTTCCCAGCGGGCGAGACCCAGTACTTC. It is translated as CASSFPAGETQYF.

The chain is built from TRBV6-5 and TRBJ1-5, with D maybe TRBD1 (5 bases). Trimming removed 5 bases from V and 0 bases from J, with 11 bases in between. The CDR3 is 15 residues long. The germline V gene encodes CDR1 MNHEY and CDR2 SVGAGI. CDR3 in DNA: TGTGCCAGCAGTCACAGGCAGAATAGCAATCAGCCCCAGCATTTT. It specifies CASSHRQNSNQPQHF.

In the case of this clone: The junction departs from germline at one end; a sequencing error may be responsible. The chain uses TRBV27 and TRBJ2-6, with a possible D match to TRBD1 (6 bases). The length of the CDR3 is 15 residues. Germline lookup yields CDR1 MNHEY and CDR2 SMNVEV (reference sequence). The CDR3 DNA reads TGTGCTAGCAGTTTATGGGGGCTTGGGGCCAACGTCCTGACTTTC. As protein: CASSLWGLGANVLTF.

This clone was counted once. V and J are TRBV7-8 and TRBJ2-5, with D perhaps TRBD2 (7 bases). Germline CDR1 reads SGHVS; CDR2 reads FQNEAQ. There are 15 residues in the CDR3. The V end was cut by 5 bases, the J end by 5 bases, with 18 bases between. The DNA of the CDR3 is TGTGCCAGCAGCCTTTGGGAGGGGGAAGTGGAGACCCAGTACTTC. Its translation: CASSLWEGEVETQYF. Variable domain in full (rest from reference TRBV7-8 and TRBJ2-5): GAGVSQSPRYKVAKRGQDVALRCDPISGHVSLFWYQQALGQGPEFLTYFQNEAQLDKSGLPSDRFFAERPEGSVSTLKIQRTQQEDSAVYLCASSLWEGEVETQYFGPGTRLLVL.

There are a few counts of this clone. J is TRBJ1-1 and V is TRBV5-1; 8 bases agree with TRBD1. The CDR3 is 13 residues long. Germline lookup yields CDR1 SGHRS and CDR2 YFSETQ. Germline trimming cut 4 bases from V and 7 bases from J; bases unmatched to any gene: 6. CDR3 in DNA: TGCGCCAGCAGCACCGGGACAGGAGTTGAAGCTTTCTTT. As protein: CASSTGTGVEAFF.

V is TRBV9 and J is TRBJ2-1, with no clear D. Trimming shortened V by 0 bases and J by 8 bases, and 9 bases separated the two germline ends. Germline V gives CDR1 SGDLS, CDR2 YYNGEE. The CDR3 extends over 13 amino acids. CDR3 sequence reads: CASSVAMWHEQFF. The CDR3 DNA reads TGTGCCAGCAGCGTAGCCATGTGGCATGAGCAGTTCTTC. Looking up the rest from reference TRBV9 and TRBJ2-1 gives the full variable domain: DSGVTQTPKHLITATGQRVTLRCSPRSGDLSVYWYQQSLDQGLQFLIQYYNGEERAKGNILERFSAQQFPDLHSELNLSSLELGDSALYFCASSVAMWHEQFFGPGTRLTVL.

V gene TRBV30 combines with J gene TRBJ2-1, with D unclear. The CDR3 consists of 12 residues. Per germline, CDR1 GTSNPN and CDR2 SVGIG (reference sequence). V gave up 5 bases and J gave up 8 bases, with 13 bases separating them. DNA for the CDR3: TGTGCCTGGCAGTATCCCAAATATGAGCAGTTCTTC. It codes for CAWQYPKYEQFF.

This clone was detected a few times. CDR3: CASSTLQGTGQPQHF. The CDR3 region has the DNA TGTGCCAGTAGTACACTACAGGGGACCGGGCAGCCCCAGCATTTT. V usage is TRBV19 and J usage is TRBJ1-5; TRBD1 matches at 7 bases. The V segment lost 4 bases and the J segment 7 bases; nucleotides outside the gene matches: 10. Germline CDR1 is LNHDA and CDR2 is SQIVND (reference sequence). This CDR3 contains 15 residues.

This clone has a handful of counts. This sequence joins TRBV19 and TRBJ2-7; D is unresolved. V shed 4 bases and J shed 0 bases, with 13 bases lying between them. The CDR3 has 15 amino acids. Looked up from germline, CDR1 is LNHDA and CDR2 is SQIVND (reference sequence). CDR3 amino acids: CASSTDSQSSYEQYF. The CDR3 nucleotides read TGTGCCAGTAGTACCGATAGCCAGAGCTCCTACGAGCAGTACTTC.

The chain has TRBV6-5 and TRBJ1-1; D is uncertain. CDR1 and CDR2 from the germline V gene are MNHEY and SVGAGI. The V gene lost 2 bases and the J gene lost 10 bases, with 8 bases spanning the gap. The CDR3 consists of 11 residues. The CDR3 loop is CASSYLEVAFF. DNA of the CDR3: TGTGCCAGCAGTTACCTGGAGGTAGCTTTCTTT.

This clone was seen a few times. The V gene is TRBV10-1, the J gene TRBJ2-2, with 9 nucleotides matching TRBD2. This CDR3 region has 17 residues. The junction had 7 bases not matched to a gene; V was cut back by 2 bases and J by 3 bases. Looked up from germline, CDR1 is WNHNN and CDR2 is SYGVQD (reference sequence). This chain's CDR3 is CASSERIIAGDTGELFF. The CDR3 DNA is TGCGCCAGCAGTGAGAGAATTATAGCGGGAGACACCGGGGAGCTGTTTTTT.

This chain uses TRBV6-1 with TRBJ2-5, with 12 bases aligning to TRBD2. This CDR3 comprises 15 residues. J lost 5 bases, V lost 2 bases, and 3 bases had no gene match. Germline assignment: CDR1 MNHNS and CDR2 SASEGT. The CDR3, as DNA: TGTGCCAGCAGTGAACTAGCGGGAGGGCCTGAGACCCAGTACTTC. Its protein product is CASSELAGGPETQYF.

This clone was detected only a few times. The chain has TRBV6-6 and TRBJ2-7; the D gene is possibly TRBD2 (6 bases). The CDR3 is 14 residues long. From germline, CDR1 is MNHNY and CDR2 SVGAGI (reference sequence). The V gene lost 6 bases and the J gene lost 7 bases, with 19 bases spanning the gap. The CDR3 sequence: CASSNMPGLTEQYF. CDR3 coding DNA: TGTGCCAGCAGCAATATGCCGGGACTCACGGAGCAGTACTTC.

This clone has just one count. The CDR3 region has the DNA TGTGCCAGCAGTTTTAGGGGAGGAAATTCACCCCTCCACTTT. Protein: CASSFRGGNSPLHF. This chain uses TRBV27 with TRBJ1-6; TRBD1 is a possible D gene (5 bases). Germline assignment: CDR1 MNHEY and CDR2 SMNVEV (reference sequence). The CDR3 sequence is 14 residues long. Deletions cut 3 bases from V and 7 bases from J, with 10 bases between.

This sequence joins TRBV19 and TRBJ2-3; a possible D gene is TRBD2 (5 bases). The CDR3 runs to 16 residues. V lost 3 bases and J lost 4, with 17 bases in between. Germline values: CDR1 LNHDA, CDR2 SQIVND (reference sequence). This chain's CDR3 is CASSMRVYSRADTQYF. The CDR3 nucleotides read TGTGCCAGTAGTATGAGGGTCTATTCAAGGGCAGATACGCAGTATTTT. Full variable domain (remainder filled in from reference TRBV19 and TRBJ2-3): DGGITQSPKYLFRKEGQNVTLSCEQNLNHDAMYWYRQDPGQGLRLIYYSQIVNDFQKGDIAEGYSVSREKKESFPLTVTSAQKNPTAFYLCASSMRVYSRADTQYFGPGTRLTVL.